This is a list of T cell receptor beta chains from one sample in a study of T cell clonotyping in hematopoietic cell transplantation. Libraries were prepared by immunoSEQ multiplex PCR; TCRdb keeps only in-frame clonotypes and omits some of them. This table has tens of thousands of clones, around 85% appearing once. This specimen consisted of peripheral blood mononuclear cells, obtained before stem cell transplant. These receptor sequences come from a man aged 60 to 69 with acute myeloid leukemia. Some clones in this sample may be carry-over from other donors' samples. Both conserved end residues are part of each CDR3. A clone size is listed for some rows: how often the clone was seen (once, few, many), or a class if it is expanded.

CDR3 protein,J gene,clone size,V gene
CASSPPGEGAGGYTF,TRBJ1-2,.,TRBV6-6
CASSEWTGLRETQYF,TRBJ2-5,.,TRBV10-2
CAWMGTVNSPLHF,TRBJ1-6,.,TRBV30
CASSLTGRETEAFF,TRBJ1-1,.,TRBV5-8
CAISESPEGYEQYF,TRBJ2-7,.,TRBV10-3
CASTQGFPDTQYF,TRBJ2-3,once,TRBV6-1
CASRGGTSGGSGELFF,TRBJ2-2,.,TRBV2
CASTSNTEAFF,TRBJ1-1,.,TRBV28
CASRRSSTDTQYF,TRBJ2-3,.,TRBV2
CASSFLPGLWSTEAFF,TRBJ1-1,.,TRBV6-5
CASSLWGQGRTQYF,TRBJ2-3,.,TRBV27
CAISESRAPLHF,TRBJ1-6,.,TRBV10-3
CASSLRGRGSTDTQYF,TRBJ2-3,.,TRBV7-6
CASSHPTGSYEKLFF,TRBJ1-4,.,TRBV25-1
CASGRDSYGYTF,TRBJ1-2,.,TRBV6-1
CASRTKVAEGTEAFF,TRBJ1-1,.,TRBV19
CASSRGLAGTGELFF,TRBJ2-2,.,TRBV14
CSVLGVLAGVETQYF,TRBJ2-5,once,TRBV29-1
CSVPNPDRGYTF,TRBJ1-2,.,TRBV29-1
CASSFWTSGNTGELFF,TRBJ2-2,.,TRBV2
CASSPPLGPRGNTIYF,TRBJ1-3,.,TRBV28
CASRAPSSGEKLFF,TRBJ1-4,.,TRBV28
CASSKREDYNSPLHF,TRBJ1-6,.,TRBV7-3
CASSLGLAGYEQYF,TRBJ2-7,.,TRBV4-2
CASSLTGTGTEGYTF,TRBJ1-2,.,TRBV7-3
CASSMALILSGGGQPQHF,TRBJ1-5,.,TRBV19
CSAKRQGGYTF,TRBJ1-2,.,TRBV29-1
CASSQGASGGAPYEQYF,TRBJ2-7,.,TRBV4-2
CASSLADRNYGYTF,TRBJ1-2,.,TRBV7-9
CAISGGDRGVYEQYF,TRBJ2-7,.,TRBV10-3